The 18 T cell receptor beta chains given below trace back to one sample, sequenced in a study of monozygotic twins with inflammatory bowel disease. Reprocessing the 5' RACE reads, TCRdb reports a single entry for every CDR3 protein and omits DNA. The sample totals fewer than 400,000 distinct CDR3 sequences. Sample: blood. All receptors derive from a human donor with ulcerative colitis or Crohn's disease, or a healthy co-twin of an affected twin (not recorded which).

The chain employs TRBV2 and TRBJ2-3; TCRdb names TRBD2, which stays unverified in the absence of DNA. The CDR3 is 14 amino acids. Germline V gene lookup returns CDR1 SNHLY and CDR2 FYNNEI. The CDR3 loop is CASSVGNSGNTQYF.

The chain recombines TRBV11-2 with TRBJ2-5; TCRdb designates TRBD2, a call that cannot be tested without DNA. Germline V gene lookup returns CDR1 SGHAT and CDR2 FQNNGV. There are 19 residues in the CDR3. The CDR3 spells CASSLRRPGLAGAMETQYF.

The chain has TRBV5-8 and TRBJ2-5. The V gene's germline CDR1 is SGHTS and CDR2 YDEGEE. The CDR3 is 13 amino acids. Here the CDR3 reads CASSQLRSAVTHF.

This chain connects TRBV6-2 or TRBV6-3 to TRBJ1-5. The CDR3 is 15 residues long. Germline loops: CDR1 MNHEY, CDR2 SVGEGT. The CDR3 here is CASSQGQSGTSPQHF.

J is TRBJ2-7 and V is TRBV3-1. Germline values: CDR1 LGHDT, CDR2 YNNKEL (reference sequence). This CDR3 has 13 residues. The chain's CDR3 is CASSQRQLLEQYF.

This CDR3 reads CSVEPGTAPMIETQYF. The chain has TRBV29-1 and TRBJ2-5; TCRdb lists TRBD1, though no DNA is available to test this call. The CDR3 totals 16 residues. Germline V CDR1 and CDR2: SQVTM, ANQGSEA.

CDR3 sequence reads: CATNLAEGNTIYF. V gene TRBV2 combines with J gene TRBJ1-3. This CDR3 region has 13 residues. Looked up from germline, CDR1 is SNHLY and CDR2 is FYNNEI.

The CDR3 region is CASSRGQGEKLFF. The V call is TRBV7-2, the J call TRBJ1-4; the TCRdb D gene call, TRBD1, has no DNA to confirm it. The CDR3 spans 13 residues. Germline CDR1 and CDR2: SGHTA and FQGNSA. The complete variable domain, with remaining parts taken from reference TRBV7-2 and TRBJ1-4, reads GAGVSQSPSNKVTEKGKDVELRCDPISGHTALYWYRQSLGQGLEFLIYFQGNSAPDKSGLPSDRFSAERTGGSVSTLTIQRTQQEDSAVYLCASSRGQGEKLFFGSGTQLSVL.

This chain joins TRBV5-5 and TRBJ2-7. This CDR3 contains 12 residues. Germline V gene lookup returns CDR1 SGHKS and CDR2 YYEKEE (reference sequence). The CDR3 loop is CASSVTDYEQYF.

CDR3: CASSGYSYNEQFF. The J gene is TRBJ2-1, the V gene TRBV6-6. The CDR3 contains 13 residues. Germline V CDR1 and CDR2: MNHNY, SVGAGI (reference sequence).

The chain uses TRBV10-3 and TRBJ2-3; checking the TCRdb D call of TRBD2 is not possible without DNA. Germline V lookup: CDR1 ENHRY, CDR2 SYGVKD. CDR3 length equals 16 residues. This CDR3 reads CAIRGAMGGRPDTQYF.

V gene TRBV12-3 or TRBV12-4 combines with J gene TRBJ2-3; the D call of TRBD1 rests on TCRdb alone, since no DNA is present to check it. This CDR3 contains 16 residues. CDR3 in amino acids: CASSSEGRVRTDTQYF.

The genes are TRBV7-2 and TRBJ1-1. The CDR3 runs 14 residues. CDR1 is SGHTA, CDR2 FQGNSA, per germline. The CDR3 loop reads CASSLEPAYTEAFF.

The chain employs TRBV10-3 and TRBJ2-5. Germline V lookup: CDR1 ENHRY, CDR2 SYGVKD. The CDR3 spans 13 residues. The CDR3 sequence: CAISGAGQETQYF.

The chain uses TRBV7-2 and TRBJ1-1. The CDR3 sequence is 16 residues long. Looked up from germline, CDR1 is SGHTA and CDR2 is FQGNSA. The CDR3 loop is CASSLGSGRTNTEAFF.

The V call is TRBV28, the J call TRBJ1-2; TCRdb lists TRBD1, though no DNA is available to test this call. The germline V gene has CDR1 MDHEN and CDR2 SYDVKM. This CDR3 comprises 15 residues. The CDR3 loop reads CASIRGAGGAYGYTF.

V and J are TRBV7-2 and TRBJ2-1. The germline V gene has CDR1 SGHTA and CDR2 FQGNSA. CDR3 size: 13 residues. CDR3 amino acids: CASSARVGHEQFF.

V gene TRBV28 combines with J gene TRBJ2-5; lacking DNA, the TRBD2 call made by TCRdb goes unchecked. Germline V CDR1 and CDR2: MDHEN, SYDVKM. This CDR3 has 12 amino acids. CDR3 sequence: CASKAGSETQYF.